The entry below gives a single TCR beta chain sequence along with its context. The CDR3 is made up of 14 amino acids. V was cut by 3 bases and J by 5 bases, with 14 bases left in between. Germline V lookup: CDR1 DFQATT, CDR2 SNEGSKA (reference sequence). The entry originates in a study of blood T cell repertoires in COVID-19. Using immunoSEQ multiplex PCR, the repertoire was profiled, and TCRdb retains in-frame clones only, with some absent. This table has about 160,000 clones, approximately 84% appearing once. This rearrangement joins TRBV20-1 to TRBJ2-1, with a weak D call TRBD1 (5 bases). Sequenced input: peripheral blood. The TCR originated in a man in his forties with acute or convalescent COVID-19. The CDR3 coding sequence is TGCAGTGCTAGTTTCAGGGCCTGGGACAATGAGCAGTTCTTC. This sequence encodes CSASFRAWDNEQFF.